The sample holds a few counts of the clone carrying this T cell receptor beta chain. Its antigen is currently unknown. Combining a sample-barcoded 5' primer with a J-beta primer mix, a second PCR ran for 7 to 11 cycles. Each of the samples gave a minimum of 3 million paired-end reads that contained CDR3. Each CDR3 protein is one row after TCRdb ran MiXCR on the 5' RACE reads. Of about 1 million distinct CDR3 sequences listed, 40% to 50% are singletons. After removal of 5 bases from V and 9 bases from J, the junction contained 2 bases not matched to a gene. The CDR3 consists of 11 residues. Germline values: CDR1 DFQATT, CDR2 SNEGSKA (reference sequence). Total RNA was extracted at no less than 6 micrograms per sample. The data were taken from a study of blood T cells in healthy people across ages. Study information: Per every two T cells, about one barcoded beta molecule was captured by template switching.

General study points: Possibly confounding the expanded clonotype changes was the fact that donor CMV status was unknown.

The rearrangement links TRBV20-1 to TRBJ2-1; 9 bases match TRBD2. Sequenced: blood. The sequence was collected from a woman aged 55-70 years in good health. The CDR3 DNA reads TGCAGTGCTTCGCGGGAGGGTGAGCAGTTCTTC. Translating it yields CSASREGEQFF.